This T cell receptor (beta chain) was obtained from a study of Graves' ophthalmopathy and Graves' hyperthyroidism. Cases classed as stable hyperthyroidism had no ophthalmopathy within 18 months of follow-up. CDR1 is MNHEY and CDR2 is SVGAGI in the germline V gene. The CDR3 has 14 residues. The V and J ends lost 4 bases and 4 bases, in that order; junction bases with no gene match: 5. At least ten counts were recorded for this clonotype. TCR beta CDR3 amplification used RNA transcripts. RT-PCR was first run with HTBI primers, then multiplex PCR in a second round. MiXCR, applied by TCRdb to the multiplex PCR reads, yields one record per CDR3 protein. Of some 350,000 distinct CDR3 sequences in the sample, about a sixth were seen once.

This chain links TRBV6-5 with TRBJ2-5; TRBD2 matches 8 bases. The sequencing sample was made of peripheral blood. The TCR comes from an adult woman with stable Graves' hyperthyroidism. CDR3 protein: CASSSPGGVETQYF. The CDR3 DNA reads TGTGCCAGCAGTTCCCCCGGGGGGGTAGAGACCCAGTACTTC.